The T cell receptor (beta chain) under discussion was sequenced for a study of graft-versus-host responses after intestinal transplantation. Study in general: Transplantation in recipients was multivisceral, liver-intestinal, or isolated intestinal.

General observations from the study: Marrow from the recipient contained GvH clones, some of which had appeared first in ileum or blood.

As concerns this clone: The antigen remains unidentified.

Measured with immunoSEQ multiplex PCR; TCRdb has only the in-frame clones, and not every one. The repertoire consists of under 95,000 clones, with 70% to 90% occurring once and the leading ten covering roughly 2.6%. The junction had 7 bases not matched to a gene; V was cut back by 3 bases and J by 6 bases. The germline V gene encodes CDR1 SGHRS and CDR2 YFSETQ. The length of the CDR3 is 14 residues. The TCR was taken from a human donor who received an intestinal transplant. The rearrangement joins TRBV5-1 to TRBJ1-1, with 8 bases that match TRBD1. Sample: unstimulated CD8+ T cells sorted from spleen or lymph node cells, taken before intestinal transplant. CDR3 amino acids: CASSYPDRGAEAFF. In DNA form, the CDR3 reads TGCGCCAGCAGCTACCCCGACAGGGGAGCTGAAGCTTTCTTT.